These 5 T cell receptor beta chains were all obtained from the same sample, sequenced in a study of T cells in Graves' hyperthyroidism and ophthalmopathy. The CDR3 regions of TCR beta were amplified from RNA transcripts. RT-PCR in the first round (using the HTBI primer set) targeted the TCR CDR3. MiXCR, applied by TCRdb to the multiplex PCR reads, yields one record per CDR3 protein. The sample includes hundreds of thousands of distinct CDR3 sequences, about 15% seen only once; the top ten take 4.5% to 6%. Sequenced: blood. These receptors were obtained from a woman younger than 45 with Graves' hyperthyroidism that later progressed to Graves' ophthalmopathy.

In this sample, this clonotype turned up a few times. The chain uses TRBV7-2 and TRBJ2-1; the match to TRBD2 covers 10 bases. In germline, CDR1 is SGHTA, CDR2 FQGNSA. J lost 9 bases, V lost 4 bases, and 9 bases had no gene match. This CDR3 has 15 amino acids. The CDR3 sequence: CASSSSGRASVEQFF. CDR3 DNA sequence: TGTGCCAGCAGCTCGAGCGGGAGGGCCTCAGTTGAGCAGTTCTTC. The entire variable domain, with the rest obtained from reference TRBV7-2 and TRBJ2-1, is as follows: GAGVSQSPSNKVTEKGKDVELRCDPISGHTALYWYRQSLGQGLEFLIYFQGNSAPDKSGLPSDRFSAERTGGSVSTLTIQRTQQEDSAVYLCASSSSGRASVEQFFGPGTRLTVL.

This clonotype has a count of ten or more. The chain combines TRBV11-2 with TRBJ1-1; TRBD1 might be the D (6 bases). CDR1 SGHAT and CDR2 FQNNGV come from the germline V gene. V was shortened by 1 base and J by 4 bases, with 13 bases between the two germline ends. This CDR3 has 15 amino acids. This chain's CDR3 is CASSLVGGLGTEAFF. The CDR3 DNA reads TGTGCCAGCAGCTTAGTTGGGGGCCTAGGCACTGAAGCTTTCTTT.

CDR3 nucleotide sequence: TGTGCCAGCAGCCTCAACCCCCCGCTAGCTCCCAACATTCAGTACTTC. It is translated as CASSLNPPLAPNIQYF. The V gene is TRBV27, the J gene TRBJ2-4, with D possibly matching TRBD2 (5 bases). Germline assignment: CDR1 MNHEY and CDR2 SMNVEV (reference sequence). The CDR3 has 16 residues. V shed 6 bases and J shed 7 bases, with 22 bases lying between them.

Points on this clonotype: The junction departs from the called germline gene at one end, perhaps through a read error. CDR3 loop: CSARDPANYGYTF. CDR3 in DNA: TGCAGTGCCAGAGACCCAGCTAACTATGGCTACACCTTC. V usage is TRBV20-1 and J usage is TRBJ1-2; no firm D call. The CDR3 sequence is 13 residues long. Germline V gene sequence: CDR1 DFQATT, CDR2 SNEGSKA (reference sequence).

This clonotype showed up many times. V gene TRBV7-3 combines with J gene TRBJ2-3, with 14 bases aligning to TRBD2. Germline CDR1 and CDR2: SGHTA and FQGTGA. The CDR3 is 20 amino acids. V was pared by 3 bases and J by 1 base, with 12 bases of the junction left unmatched. The CDR3 bases are TGTGCCAGCAGCTTCCCCCGACTAGCGGGAGGGTCCGATGGCACAGATACGCAGTATTTT. This encodes CASSFPRLAGGSDGTDTQYF.